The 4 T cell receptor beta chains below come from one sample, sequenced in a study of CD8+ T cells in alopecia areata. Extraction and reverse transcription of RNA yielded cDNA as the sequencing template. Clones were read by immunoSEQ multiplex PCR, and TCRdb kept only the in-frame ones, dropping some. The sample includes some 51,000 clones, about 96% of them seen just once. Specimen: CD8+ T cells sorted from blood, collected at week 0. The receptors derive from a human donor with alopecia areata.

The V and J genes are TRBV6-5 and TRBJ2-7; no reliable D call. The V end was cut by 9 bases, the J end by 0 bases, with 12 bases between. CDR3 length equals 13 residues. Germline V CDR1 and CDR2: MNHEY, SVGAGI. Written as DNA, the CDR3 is TGTGCCAGTGGGATAGGGTACTCCTACGAGCAGTACTTC. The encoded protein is CASGIGYSYEQYF.

The CDR3 DNA follows: TGTGCCAGCAGCTTACCGGGTGGCTATGGCTACACCTTC. It is translated as CASSLPGGYGYTF. The rearrangement links TRBV7-9 to TRBJ1-2; no clear D gene. The CDR3 runs 13 residues. Germline assignment: CDR1 SEHNR and CDR2 FQNEAQ (reference sequence). Trimming removed 2 bases at V and 4 bases at J, with 8 bases between. The variable domain in full, with the rest retrieved from reference TRBV7-9 and TRBJ1-2, is DTGVSQNPRHKITKRGQNVTFRCDPISEHNRLYWYRQTLGQGPEFLTYFQNEAQLEKSRLLSDRFSAERPKGSFSTLEIQRTEQGDSAMYLCASSLPGGYGYTFGSGTRLTVV.

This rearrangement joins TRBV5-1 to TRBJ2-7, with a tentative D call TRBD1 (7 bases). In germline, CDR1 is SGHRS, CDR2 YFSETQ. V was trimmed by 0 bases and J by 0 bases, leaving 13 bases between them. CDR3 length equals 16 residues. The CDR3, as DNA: TGCGCCAGCAGCTTGGTGCGGGACAGCAGCTCCTACGAGCAGTACTTC. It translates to CASSLVRDSSSYEQYF.

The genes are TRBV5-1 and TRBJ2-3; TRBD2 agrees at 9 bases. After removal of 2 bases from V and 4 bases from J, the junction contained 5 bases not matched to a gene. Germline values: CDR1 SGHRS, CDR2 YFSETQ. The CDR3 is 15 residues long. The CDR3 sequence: CASSFRRGGPDTQYF. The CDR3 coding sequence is TGCGCCAGCAGCTTTCGGCGGGGGGGCCCAGATACGCAGTATTTT.